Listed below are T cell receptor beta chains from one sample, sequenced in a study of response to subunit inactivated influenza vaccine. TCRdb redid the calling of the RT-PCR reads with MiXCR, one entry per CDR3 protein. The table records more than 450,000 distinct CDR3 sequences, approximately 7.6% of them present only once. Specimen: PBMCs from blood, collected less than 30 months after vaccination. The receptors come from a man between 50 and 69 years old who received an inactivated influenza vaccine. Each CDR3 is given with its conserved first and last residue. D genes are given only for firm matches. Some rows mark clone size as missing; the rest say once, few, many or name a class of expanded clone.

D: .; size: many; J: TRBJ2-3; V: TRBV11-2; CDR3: CASSLDWTDTQYF; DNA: TGTGCCAGCAGCTTAGATTGGACAGATACGCAGTATTTT
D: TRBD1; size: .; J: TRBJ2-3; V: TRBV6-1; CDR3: CASRARDRGNSDTQYF; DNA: TGTGCCAGCAGAGCGCGGGACAGGGGGAATTCAGATACGCAGTATTTT
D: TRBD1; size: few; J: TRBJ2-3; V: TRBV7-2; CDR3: CASSSGTGLGTQYF; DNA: TGTGCCAGCAGCTCTGGGACAGGGTTGGGTACGCAGTATTTT
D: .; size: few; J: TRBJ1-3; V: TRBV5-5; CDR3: CASSLLAVTSGNTIYF; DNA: TGTGCCAGCAGCTTGTTGGCGGTAACCTCTGGAAACACCATATATTTT
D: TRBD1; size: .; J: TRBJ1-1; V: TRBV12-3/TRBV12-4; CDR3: CASSFSATGGEAFF; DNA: TGTGCCAGCAGTTTCTCCGCTACAGGGGGAGAAGCTTTCTTT
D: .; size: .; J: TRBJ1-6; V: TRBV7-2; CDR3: CASSLDRVSNSPLHF; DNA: TGTGCCAGCAGCTTAGACAGAGTTTCAAATTCACCCCTCCACTTT
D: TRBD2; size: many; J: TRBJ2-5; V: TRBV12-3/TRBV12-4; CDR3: CASSSASGGRETQYF; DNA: TGTGCCAGCAGTTCGGCTAGCGGGGGTCGAGAGACCCAGTACTTC
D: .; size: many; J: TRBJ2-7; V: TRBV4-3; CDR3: CASSQVSGNEQYF; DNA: TGCGCCAGCAGCCAAGTTTCTGGGAACGAGCAGTACTTC
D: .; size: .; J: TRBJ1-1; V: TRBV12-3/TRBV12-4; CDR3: CASSPLEGGTEAFF; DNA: TGTGCCAGCAGTCCTTTAGAGGGAGGCACTGAAGCTTTCTTT
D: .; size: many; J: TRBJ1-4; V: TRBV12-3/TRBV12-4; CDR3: CASSLASVAKLFF; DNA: TGTGCCAGCAGTTTAGCGTCGGTGGCAAAACTGTTTTTT
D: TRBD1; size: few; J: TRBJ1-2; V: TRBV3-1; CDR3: CASSPQLDRANYGYTF; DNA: TGTGCCAGCAGCCCACAATTGGACAGGGCTAACTATGGCTACACCTTC
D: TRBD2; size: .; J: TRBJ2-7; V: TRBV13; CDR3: CASSFSGRVNEQYF; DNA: TGTGCCAGCAGCTTTAGCGGGAGAGTAAACGAGCAGTACTTC
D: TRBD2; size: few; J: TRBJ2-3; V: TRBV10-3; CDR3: CAISEAGVADTQYF; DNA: TGTGCCATCAGTGAGGCGGGAGTGGCAGATACGCAGTATTTT
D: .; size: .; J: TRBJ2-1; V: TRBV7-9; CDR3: CASSRDLSYNEQFF; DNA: TGTGCCAGCAGCAGGGACCTGAGCTACAATGAGCAGTTCTTC
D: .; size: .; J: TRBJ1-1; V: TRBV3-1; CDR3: CASSPTYRNTEAFF; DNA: TGTGCCAGCAGCCCCACCTACAGGAACACTGAAGCTTTCTTT
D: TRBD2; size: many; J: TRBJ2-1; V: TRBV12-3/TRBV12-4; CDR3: CASISGSNEQFF; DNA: TGTGCCAGCATCAGCGGGAGTAATGAGCAGTTCTTC
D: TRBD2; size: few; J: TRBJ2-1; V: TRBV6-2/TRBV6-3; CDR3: CAGGMGLAGRNEQFF; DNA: TGTGCCGGCGGAATGGGACTAGCGGGCAGAAATGAGCAGTTCTTC
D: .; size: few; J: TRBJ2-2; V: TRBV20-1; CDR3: CSARDTGELFF; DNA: TGCAGTGCTCGGGACACCGGGGAGCTGTTTTTT
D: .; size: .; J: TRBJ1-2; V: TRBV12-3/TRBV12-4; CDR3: CASSVGGQGYGYTF; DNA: TGTGCCAGCAGTGTGGGGGGCCAGGGCTATGGCTACACCTTC
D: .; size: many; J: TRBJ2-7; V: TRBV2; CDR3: CASLYDSNEQYF; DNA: TGTGCCAGCTTATACGACAGCAACGAGCAGTACTTC
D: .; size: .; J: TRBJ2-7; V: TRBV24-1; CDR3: CATSDAGVPYEQYF; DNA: TGTGCCACCAGTGATGCAGGAGTTCCCTACGAGCAGTACTTC
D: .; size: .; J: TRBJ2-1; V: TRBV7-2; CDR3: CASSVQNGNEQFF; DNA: TGTGCCAGCAGCGTGCAGAACGGCAATGAGCAGTTCTTC
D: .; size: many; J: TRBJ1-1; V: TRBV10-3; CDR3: CAIRVTGNTEAFF; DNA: TGTGCCATCAGAGTTACAGGGAACACTGAAGCTTTCTTT
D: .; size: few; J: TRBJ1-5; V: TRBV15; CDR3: CATSRDRITAQHF; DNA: TGTGCCACCAGCAGAGATAGAATCACAGCCCAGCATTTT
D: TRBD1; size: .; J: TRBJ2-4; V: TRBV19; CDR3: CASSIGQGVGNIQYF; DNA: TGTGCCAGTAGTATAGGACAGGGGGTAGGAAACATTCAGTACTTC
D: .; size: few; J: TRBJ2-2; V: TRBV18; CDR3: CASSATPGVANTGELFF; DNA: TGTGCCAGCTCAGCTACCCCAGGGGTCGCGAACACCGGGGAGCTGTTTTTT
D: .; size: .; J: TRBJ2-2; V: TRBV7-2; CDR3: CASRAIRGRAGELFF; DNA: TGTGCCAGCAGAGCCATCCGGGGGCGCGCCGGGGAGCTGTTTTTT
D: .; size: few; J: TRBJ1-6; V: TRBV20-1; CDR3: CSARDLAGSNNSPLHF; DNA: TGCAGTGCTAGAGATCTCGCGGGGTCCAATAATTCACCCCTCCACTTT
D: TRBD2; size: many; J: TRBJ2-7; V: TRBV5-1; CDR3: CASSLALADYEQYF; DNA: TGCGCCAGCAGCTTGGCACTAGCGGACTACGAGCAGTACTTC
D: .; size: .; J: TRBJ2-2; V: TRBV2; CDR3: CASRVRVSNTGELFF; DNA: TGTGCCAGCCGGGTGAGGGTCTCGAACACCGGGGAGCTGTTTTTT
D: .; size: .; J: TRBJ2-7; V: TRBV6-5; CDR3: CASSYSWGTDYEQYF; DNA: TGTGCCAGCAGTTACTCTTGGGGGACGGACTACGAGCAGTACTTC